This TCR beta chain was recovered during a study of T-cell reconstitution after alpha-beta-depleted transplantation in children. Unique molecular identifiers were incorporated when the TCRbeta library was constructed. TCRdb ran MiXCR on the PCR reads and lists one entry per CDR3 protein. Counted here are about 830,000 distinct CDR3 sequences, less than 20% occurring once; the ten biggest clones make up roughly 4.8%. Points from the study as a whole: T cells produced anew were the main source of T-cell counts and diversity one year after transplant.

In the case of this clonotype: Its antigen is not identified.

Losses at the gene ends were 6 bases for V and 3 bases for J; bases not matched to a gene: 14. The CDR3 runs to 16 residues. From germline, CDR1 is DFQATT and CDR2 SNEGSKA (reference sequence). The chain uses TRBV20-1 and TRBJ2-1; 7 bases align to TRBD1. The source material was PBMCs, mostly from graft donor cells, sampled 360 days after TCRalphabeta/CD19-depleted stem cell transplant. The TCR comes from a male patient aged 10-17 years who had a stem cell transplant for acute lymphoblastic leukemia, so the T cells may come from the graft donor. CDR3 residues: CSAPGQDDGLYNEQFF. The CDR3 nucleotides read TGCAGTGCCCCCGGACAGGACGACGGGCTCTACAATGAGCAGTTCTTC.